One and the same sample provided the 9 T cell receptor beta chains below, sequenced in a study of CD8 T cells in Susac syndrome. Random hexamers served to reverse transcribe roughly 0.45 to 1 ug RNA. One entry per CDR3 protein results from TCRdb running MiXCR on the immunoSEQ multiplex PCR reads. This sample has 150,000 or so distinct CDR3 sequences, with 85% to 95% found just once. Sequenced input: CD4+ T cells from PBMCs. The receptors were gathered from a human donor with Susac syndrome.

This clonotype showed up just once. The V and J genes are TRBV4-1 and TRBJ2-7; 8 nucleotides align to TRBD1. V was clipped by 3 bases and J by 3 bases; unmatched bases: 7. The CDR3 consists of 15 residues. Germline assignment: CDR1 MGHRA and CDR2 YSYEKL. The CDR3 region has the DNA TGCGCCAGCAGCCAGCTCGGGACAGGATACTACGAGCAGTACTTC. Protein sequence: CASSQLGTGYYEQYF.

This clonotype appeared a single time. The chain employs TRBV9 and TRBJ2-5; 9 positions match TRBD1. The length of the CDR3 is 14 residues. Losses at the gene ends were 4 bases for V and 4 bases for J; bases not matched to a gene: 5. The germline V gene has CDR1 SGDLS and CDR2 YYNGEE. The CDR3 DNA is TGTGCCAGCAGCCCCCGGGGACAGGGAGAGACCCAGTACTTC. Protein sequence: CASSPRGQGETQYF.

J is TRBJ2-3 and V is TRBV12-3 or TRBV12-4; D perhaps matches TRBD2 (6 bases). This CDR3 region has 14 residues. V was cut by 4 bases and J by 5 bases, with 13 bases left in between. CDR3 loop: CASSSGLRQDTQYF. The CDR3 DNA sequence: TGTGCCAGCAGTTCGGGACTCCGCCAAGATACGCAGTATTTT.

The chain carries TRBV14 and TRBJ1-1, with a tentative D call TRBD1 (6 bases). Trimming left V 3 bases short and J 11 bases short, with 19 bases between. CDR3 size: 14 residues. Looked up from germline, CDR1 is SGHDN and CDR2 is FVKESK. The CDR3 bases are TGTGCCAGCAGCCAGCTTGGGGCAGGGGAAAGGGCTTTCTTT. Translating gives CASSQLGAGERAFF.

The chain combines TRBV29-1 with TRBJ2-7; the D gene is possibly TRBD2 (7 bases). The CDR3 covers 15 residues. The V and J ends lost 6 bases and 2 bases respectively, with 20 bases between them. Looked up from germline, CDR1 is SQVTM and CDR2 is ANQGSEA. In nucleotides, the CDR3 is TGCAGCGTGGGGAGGGGGGGGGCCCTCCCCTACGAGCAGTACTTC. Its protein is CSVGRGGALPYEQYF.

The CDR3 DNA reads as TGCGCCAGCAGCACGGGTGGAAGGGATCAGCCCCAGCATTTT. It codes for CASSTGGRDQPQHF. This chain joins TRBV5-1 and TRBJ1-5; D gene uncertain. The CDR3 covers 14 residues. Trimming left V 4 bases short and J 5 bases short, with 13 bases between. Germline V CDR1 and CDR2: SGHRS, YFSETQ.

This rearrangement joins TRBV25-1 to TRBJ1-3; 9 bases map to TRBD1. V dropped 4 bases and J dropped 2; count of bases not matched to a gene: 3. This CDR3 region has 15 residues. Germline V gene lookup returns CDR1 MGHDK and CDR2 SYGVNS. The CDR3, as DNA: TGTGCCAGCAGTGCACAGGGGGCCGCTGGAAACACCATATATTTT. Translation gives CASSAQGAAGNTIYF.

The V call is TRBV4-1, the J call TRBJ2-3; no definite D call. Germline V gene data show CDR1 as MGHRA and CDR2 as YSYEKL. The CDR3 extends over 14 amino acids. Trimming cost V 4 bases and J 3 bases, with 11 bases left between them. The CDR3 sequence: CASSLGRQTDTQYF. CDR3 DNA: TGCGCCAGCAGCCTCGGTCGGCAGACAGATACGCAGTATTTT.

This chain connects TRBV20-1 to TRBJ1-4, with D perhaps matching TRBD1 (5 bases). CDR3 length equals 14 residues. The germline V gene encodes CDR1 DFQATT and CDR2 SNEGSKA (reference sequence). The V and J ends lost 0 bases and 7 bases respectively, with 12 bases between them. The CDR3 is CSARDRGRGEKLFF. For the CDR3, the DNA is TGCAGTGCTAGAGATCGGGGCCGAGGTGAAAAACTGTTTTTT.